The 6 T cell receptor beta chains below come from one sample, sequenced in a study of blood T cell repertoires in COVID-19. Measured with immunoSEQ multiplex PCR; TCRdb has only the in-frame clones, and not every one. The sample includes about 74,000 clones, over 85% of them seen just once. Source material: peripheral blood. These TCRs come from a man aged 50 to 59 with acute or convalescent COVID-19.

The V gene is TRBV29-1, the J gene TRBJ2-7; 10 bases are a match to TRBD2. With V trimmed by 6 bases and J by 6 bases, 8 bases remained unmatched. The CDR3 has 13 amino acids. Per the germline V gene, CDR1 is SQVTM and CDR2 is ANQGSEA. CDR3 amino acids: CSVGTSGNSEQYF. The CDR3 region has the DNA TGCAGCGTCGGTACTAGCGGGAATAGCGAGCAGTACTTC.

The J gene is TRBJ2-3, the V gene TRBV7-8; 11 bases align to TRBD2. From germline, CDR1 is SGHVS and CDR2 FQNEAQ. CDR3 length equals 17 residues. V trimming: 5 bases; J trimming: 6 bases; junction bases outside the gene matches: 13. CDR3: CASSPDGSSGRRDTQYF. DNA of the CDR3: TGTGCCAGCAGCCCCGATGGTTCTAGCGGGAGGCGGGATACGCAGTATTTT. The complete variable domain, with remaining parts taken from reference TRBV7-8 and TRBJ2-3, reads GAGVSQSPRYKVAKRGQDVALRCDPISGHVSLFWYQQALGQGPEFLTYFQNEAQLDKSGLPSDRFFAERPEGSVSTLKIQRTQQEDSAVYLCASSPDGSSGRRDTQYFGPGTRLTVL.

This chain's CDR3 is CASSSIPLSTGYGYTF. As DNA, the CDR3 is TGTGCCAGCAGTTCCATCCCTTTATCGACCGGGTATGGCTACACCTTC. This chain links TRBV28 with TRBJ1-2; unclear D gene. CDR1 and CDR2 from the germline V gene are MDHEN and SYDVKM. The CDR3 is 16 residues long. The V end was cut by 4 bases, the J end by 5 bases, with 20 bases between.

The rearrangement joins TRBV6-1 to TRBJ1-1; D ambiguous. Germline V gives CDR1 MNHNS, CDR2 SASEGT. This CDR3 has 13 amino acids. Trimming shortened V by 0 bases and J by 11 bases, and 13 bases separated the two germline ends. The CDR3 DNA sequence: TGTGCCAGCAGTGAAGCGACTAGGTCGAAGGCTTTCTTT. Residues: CASSEATRSKAFF.

The V call is TRBV7-2, the J call TRBJ2-3, with D possibly being TRBD2 (6 bases). Germline values: CDR1 SGHTA, CDR2 FQGNSA. V was shortened by 5 bases and J by 1 base, with 10 bases between the two germline ends. The CDR3 length is 14 residues. CDR3 region: CASSPQRGTDTQYF. The CDR3 coding sequence is TGTGCCAGCAGCCCCCAGCGGGGCACAGATACGCAGTATTTT.

In this sample, this clone turned up a few times. The V and J genes are TRBV18 and TRBJ1-1, with TRBD1 matching 7 bases. The germline CDR1 and CDR2 sequences are KGHSH and LQKENI. V was pared by 8 bases and J by 1 base, with 4 bases of the junction left unmatched. The CDR3 length is 13 residues. The DNA for the CDR3 is TGTGCCAGCCAACAGGGGAAGAACACTGAAGCTTTCTTT. Its translation is CASQQGKNTEAFF.